The source of this T cell receptor (beta chain) is a study of blood T cell repertoires in COVID-19 (dated by TCRdb to the early 2020s). Describing the broader study: Samples from collaborators originated in the United States, Italy and Spain and spanned both the acute and convalescent phases of COVID-19. The repertoires were made available in a free public database intended to serve as a resource for research on the immune response to SARS-CoV-2. Subjects who had been exposed to COVID-19, were actively infected with it, or had recovered from it provided the deeply sampled blood TCRbeta repertoires that made up the dataset. The samples were drawn from two sources: the first 160 participants of the ongoing ImmuneRACE study, and over 1,000 subjects contributed by 6 global collaborators. HLA class I and class II types, where available, came from metadata supplied by the sample provider rather than from assay-based typing. Sample metadata almost always included a de-identified subject ID, COVID-19 status, age in years and sex. The material from the prospective study consisted of cDNA or gDNA derived from T cells, B-cell-depleted T cells, or PBMCs. Results and caveats for the whole study, not just this receptor: The quantity of clinical and demographic metadata differed by source and by participant and was supplied without curation.

This clone was seen once. Its antigen specificity is not known. Per-base quality was not reported, and no clone a single base away is much larger than it. Each collaborating institution followed its own protocols to collect whole blood in K2EDTA tubes. For TCRbeta analysis, collaborators shipped samples in one of three forms: frozen whole blood, isolated PBMCs, or DNA extracted from either of those sample types. The immunoSEQ Assay, a bias-controlled multiplex PCR, was used to amplify TCRbeta CDR3 regions from genomic DNA. As for how the authors treated the data: Nucleated cell counts per sample were estimated from amplification of reference gene primers within the assay. To quantify the absolute abundance of each unique TCRbeta CDR3 rearrangement, sequence reads were collapsed and filtered. For each sample, productive Simpson clonality was calculated as the square root of Simpson's diversity index over productive rearrangements. TCRdb took this table from immuneACCESS and kept in-frame rearrangements with V and J called. Such tables lack part of the clones; where checked against another copy, unresolved V genes explain under half of the gap, and the rest is unexplained. V and J calls and clone size come straight from that table; D and trimming were deduced from the DNA. Present in this sample are 120,000 or so clones, over 75% of which were seen just once. The ten largest clones take up 2.5% of the sample.

Spanning cysteine to phenylalanine, the CDR3 consists of 14 amino acids. The CDR3 DNA has 42 bases and is translated from base 1. From the germline V gene, CDR1 is MNHEY and CDR2 is SVGAGI. For this chain, trimming is 8 bases at the V end and 10 bases at the J end, and the number of junction bases without a gene match is 8. The V gene is TRBV6-5 and the J gene is TRBJ1-6, with 10 bases matching TRBD1. This sequence was found in a man aged 50-59 years with acute or convalescent COVID-19. The sample comprised peripheral blood. The DNA sequence is as follows: TGTGCCAGCGGGTTGACAGGGGGCGAGTCACCCCTCCACTTT. Its protein is CASGLTGGESPLHF.